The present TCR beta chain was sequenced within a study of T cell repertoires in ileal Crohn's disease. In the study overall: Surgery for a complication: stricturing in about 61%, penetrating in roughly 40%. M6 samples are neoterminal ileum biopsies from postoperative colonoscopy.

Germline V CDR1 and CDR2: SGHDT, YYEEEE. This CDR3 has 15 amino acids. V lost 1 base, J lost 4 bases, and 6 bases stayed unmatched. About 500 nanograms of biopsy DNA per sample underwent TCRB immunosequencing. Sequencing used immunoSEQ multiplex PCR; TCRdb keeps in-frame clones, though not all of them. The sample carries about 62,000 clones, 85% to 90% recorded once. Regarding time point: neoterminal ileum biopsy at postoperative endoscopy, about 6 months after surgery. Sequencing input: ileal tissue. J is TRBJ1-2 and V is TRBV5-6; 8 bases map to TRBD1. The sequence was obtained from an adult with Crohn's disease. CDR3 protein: CASSLRDRIFYGYTF. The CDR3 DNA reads TGTGCCAGCAGCTTGAGGGACAGGATCTTCTATGGCTACACCTTC.